This TCR beta chain originates from a study of blood T cells in healthy people across ages. A second PCR, run for about 7 to 11 cycles, used a sample-barcoded 5' primer plus a J-beta primer mix. TCRdb reanalysed the 5' RACE reads using MiXCR and keeps one entry per CDR3 protein. The repertoire holds 1.5 million to 2 million distinct CDR3 sequences, roughly 27% seen once, with roughly 8% in the top ten. Remarks on this clonotype: This may be a read error: a much more frequent sequence differs by one nucleotide.

The receptor was isolated from a woman in her thirties in good health. The sequencing input was blood.

CDR3 nucleotide sequence: TGTGCCAGCAATTTAGATACGAGCAGGGGAGATACGCAGTATTTT. Translating it yields CASNLDTSRGDTQYF. V is TRBV12-3 or TRBV12-4 and J is TRBJ2-3; D is possibly TRBD1 (6 bases). This CDR3 has 15 residues.